Each of the 7 T cell receptor beta chains below was sequenced from the same sample in a study of cytomegalovirus exposure and HLA in healthy donors. Primers included in the PCR were 60 Vbeta and 13 Jbeta primers. The method was immunoSEQ multiplex PCR; TCRdb's version includes in-frame clones alone and lacks a portion of them. The table has about 93,000 clones, around 80% seen once. The sample comprised PBMCs. These TCRs come from a man younger than 45 in good health and CMV-seronegative.

The V and J genes are TRBV4-2 and TRBJ2-7, with D possibly being TRBD2 (6 bases). Germline CDR1 is LGHNA and CDR2 is YNFKEQ. Trimming removed 0 bases from V and 3 bases from J, with 9 bases in between. CDR3 length: 14 amino acids. CDR3 region: CASSQDTGDYEQYF. Here the CDR3 DNA reads TGTGCCAGCAGCCAAGATACGGGGGACTACGAGCAGTACTTC.

The rearrangement joins TRBV7-8 to TRBJ2-3, with a weak D call TRBD1 (6 bases). This CDR3 spans 16 amino acids. Germline CDR1 reads SGHVS; CDR2 reads FQNEAQ. V was cut by 5 bases and J by 1 base, with 16 bases left in between. In DNA, the CDR3 is TGTGCCAGCAGCCCCCAAGGGGGTTGGGGCACAGATACGCAGTATTTT. Amino acids: CASSPQGGWGTDTQYF.

V gene TRBV15 combines with J gene TRBJ1-2; D is uncertain. The germline V gene encodes CDR1 LNHNV and CDR2 YYDKDF (reference sequence). Deletions cut 1 base from V and 0 bases from J, with 9 bases between. CDR3 size: 15 residues. DNA for the CDR3: TGTGCCACCAGCAGAGGGGGAGGTTCTAACTATGGCTACACCTTC. This gives the protein CATSRGGGSNYGYTF.

This clone was recorded only once. The CDR3 bases are TGTGCCAGCAGCTTAGGGGATTCTAGCGGGGGCCCGGGGAATGAGCAGTTCTTC. Its protein is CASSLGDSSGGPGNEQFF. V and J are TRBV11-3 and TRBJ2-1, with TRBD2 identical over 10 bases. Germline CDR1 reads SGHNT; CDR2 reads YENEEA. Trimming at V came to 1 base and at J to 7 bases, leaving 13 bases not matched to a gene. The CDR3 is 18 amino acids. The whole variable domain, remainder taken from reference TRBV11-3 and TRBJ2-1, is EAGVVQSPRYKIIEKKQPVAFWCNPISGHNTLYWYLQNLGQGPELLIRYENEEAVDDSQLPKDRFSAERLKGVDSTLKIQPAELGDSAVYLCASSLGDSSGGPGNEQFFGPGTRLTVL.

This clone was detected only a few times. The rearrangement uses TRBV7-9 and TRBJ2-3, with unresolved D. With 3 bases removed from V and 2 bases from J, the gap between germline ends came to 6 bases. The germline gives CDR1 SEHNR, CDR2 FQNEAQ (reference sequence). The length of the CDR3 is 13 residues. CDR3 residues: CASSFTVTDTQYF. For the CDR3, the DNA is TGTGCCAGCAGCTTTACAGTCACAGATACGCAGTATTTT.

V is TRBV13 and J is TRBJ1-1, with 10 positions matching TRBD1. With 6 bases clipped from V and 1 base from J, the junction kept 5 bases outside the gene matches. Germline V gene data show CDR1 as PRHDT and CDR2 as FYEKMQ (reference sequence). The CDR3 consists of 15 residues. CDR3 region: CASSARDRGNTEAFF. CDR3 bases: TGTGCCAGCAGTGCTAGGGACAGGGGGAACACTGAAGCTTTCTTT.

The sample holds one count of this clone. V is TRBV6-1 and J is TRBJ2-7; maybe TRBD1 (6 bases). V lost 1 base, J lost 4 bases, and 14 bases lay in between. The length of the CDR3 is 15 residues. Germline CDR1 is MNHNS and CDR2 is SASEGT. The CDR3 protein is CASSEDYRVGYEQYF. As DNA, the CDR3 is TGTGCCAGCAGTGAAGATTACAGGGTTGGGTACGAGCAGTACTTC.